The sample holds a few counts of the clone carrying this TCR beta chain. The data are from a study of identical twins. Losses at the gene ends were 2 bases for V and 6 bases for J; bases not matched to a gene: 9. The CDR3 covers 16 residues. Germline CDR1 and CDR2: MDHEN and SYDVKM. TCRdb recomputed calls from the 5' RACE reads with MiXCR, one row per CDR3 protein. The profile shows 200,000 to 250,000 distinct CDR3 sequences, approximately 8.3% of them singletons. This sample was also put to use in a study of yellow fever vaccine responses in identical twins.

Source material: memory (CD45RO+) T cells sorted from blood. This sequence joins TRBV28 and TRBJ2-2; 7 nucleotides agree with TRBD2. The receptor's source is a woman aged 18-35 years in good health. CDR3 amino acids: CASSLTPGTKAGELFF. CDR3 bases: TGTGCCAGCAGTTTAACCCCCGGGACTAAGGCCGGGGAGCTGTTTTTT.